The 20 T cell receptor beta chains below all came from one sample that was sequenced in a study of brain T cells in children with intractable seizures. The time point here: blood from clinic visit 5 months post-surgery; TSC patient then seizure free. Profiling relied on immunoSEQ multiplex PCR, and the TCRdb table lists in-frame clones only, not all of them. The top ten hold around 5% of the sample, which has hundreds of thousands of clones, about 94% seen once. This material consisted of peripheral blood, taken 4 to 5 months after surgery. These TCRs come from a boy in the first two years of life with tuberous sclerosis and intractable seizures.

V usage is TRBV3-1 (or the pseudogene TRBV3-2) and J usage is TRBJ2-7; TRBD2 matches 10 bases. Germline V gene lookup returns CDR1 LGHDT and CDR2 YNNKEL (reference sequence). This CDR3 comprises 15 residues. J was trimmed by 2 bases and V by 0 bases; bases with no gene match: 1. This chain's CDR3 is CASSQDLAGAYEQYF. DNA for the CDR3: TGTGCCAGCAGCCAAGACCTAGCGGGGGCCTACGAGCAGTACTTC.

The chain has TRBV27 and TRBJ1-2; TRBD1 matches at 8 bases. Germline lookup yields CDR1 MNHEY and CDR2 SMNVEV (reference sequence). The CDR3 sequence is 15 residues long. Losses at the gene ends were 5 bases for V and 4 bases for J; bases not matched to a gene: 9. The CDR3 nucleotides read TGTGCCAGCAGTCGAATGACAGGGGAAATCTATGGCTACACCTTC. This gives the protein CASSRMTGEIYGYTF.

The V and J genes are TRBV30 and TRBJ1-2; unclear D gene. There are 11 residues in the CDR3. Per the germline V gene, CDR1 is GTSNPN and CDR2 is SVGIG (reference sequence). V dropped 3 bases and J dropped 1 base, with 3 bases sitting between them. The CDR3 here is CAWSSNYGYTF. CDR3 DNA: TGTGCCTGGAGCAGTAACTATGGCTACACCTTC.

The rearrangement joins TRBV7-8 to TRBJ2-7; D remains unclear. The CDR3 extends over 16 amino acids. Per the germline V gene, CDR1 is SGHVS and CDR2 is FQNEAQ. The V end was cut by 5 bases, the J end by 2 bases, with 19 bases between. The CDR3 nucleotides are TGTGCCAGCAGCCCGCCTGGTGCGCAGCCGACCTACGAGCAGTACTTC. This gives the protein CASSPPGAQPTYEQYF.

The chain uses TRBV12-3 or TRBV12-4 and TRBJ2-6; D gene ambiguous. The CDR3 has 13 amino acids. Trimming took 5 bases from V and 4 from J, leaving 6 bases between them. The CDR3 DNA follows: TGTGCCAGCAGTCTCCTAGGGGCCAACGTCCTGACTTTC. This sequence encodes CASSLLGANVLTF.

The chain has TRBV5-4 and TRBJ1-1; weak D call: TRBD1 (5 bases). Deletions cut 1 base from V and 4 bases from J, with 8 bases between. The CDR3 runs to 13 residues. Germline V lookup: CDR1 SGHNT, CDR2 YYREEE (reference sequence). The CDR3 DNA reads as TGTGCCAGCAGCTTGAGCCAGGGCACTGAAGCTTTCTTT. It codes for CASSLSQGTEAFF.

This clone was seen only a few times. This sequence joins TRBV14 and TRBJ2-7; D is unclear. The germline gives CDR1 SGHDN, CDR2 FVKESK. Trimming took 2 bases from V and 0 from J, leaving 14 bases between them. CDR3 length equals 16 residues. DNA of the CDR3: TGTGCCAGCAGCCAACTTTTATTCGGTTACTCCTACGAGCAGTACTTC. Amino acid sequence: CASSQLLFGYSYEQYF.

CDR3 sequence reads: CASSILGGGLQETQYF. CDR3 sequence (DNA): TGTGCCAGTAGTATCCTGGGCGGGGGGCTCCAAGAGACCCAGTACTTC. The chain couples TRBV19 to TRBJ2-5; 8 nucleotides match TRBD2. Germline trimming cut 3 bases from V and 1 base from J; bases unmatched to any gene: 7. The CDR3 has 16 amino acids. Germline V gene lookup returns CDR1 LNHDA and CDR2 SQIVND (reference sequence).

The V call is TRBV7-2, the J call TRBJ2-7; 7 nucleotides line up with TRBD2. With 0 bases clipped from V and 3 bases from J, the junction kept 5 bases outside the gene matches. The CDR3 spans 15 residues. Germline CDR1 is SGHTA and CDR2 is FQGNSA. The CDR3 protein is CASSLAAGAGYEQYF. CDR3 nucleotides: TGTGCCAGCAGCTTAGCGGCGGGAGCTGGCTACGAGCAGTACTTC.

The CDR3 reads CASSIDQGTYEQYF. The CDR3 region has the DNA TGTGCCAGTAGTATAGATCAGGGTACCTACGAGCAGTACTTC. The rearrangement links TRBV19 to TRBJ2-7, with D perhaps matching TRBD1 (5 bases). The CDR3 consists of 14 residues. Trimming cost V 0 bases and J 2 bases, with 8 bases left between them. The germline CDR1 and CDR2 sequences are LNHDA and SQIVND (reference sequence).

The chain links TRBV18 to TRBJ1-6, with TRBD1 matching over 7 bases. Trimming removed 2 bases from V and 7 bases from J; junction bases left unmatched: 8. The CDR3 is made up of 16 amino acids. The germline V gene has CDR1 KGHSH and CDR2 LQKENI. Here the CDR3 reads CASSPRDRASNSPLHF. CDR3 nucleotides: TGTGCCAGCTCACCAAGAGACAGGGCCTCCAATTCACCCCTCCACTTT.

DNA for the CDR3: TGTGCCAGCAGTCCCCACGTCAGAACCCCGGGAGGCTACACCTTC. Encoded protein: CASSPHVRTPGGYTF. This chain connects TRBV28 to TRBJ1-2; D gene ambiguous. This CDR3 contains 15 residues. V was pared by 5 bases and J by 8 bases, with 21 bases between. The germline CDR1 and CDR2 sequences are MDHEN and SYDVKM.

V is TRBV10-2 and J is TRBJ2-2, with 8 bases fitting TRBD1. Per germline, CDR1 WSHSY and CDR2 SAAADI. Trimming removed 3 bases from V and 4 bases from J; junction bases left unmatched: 7. The CDR3 is 16 residues long. The CDR3 nucleotides are TGCGCCAGCAGTGAATTGCAGGGGGCGAGCACCGGGGAGCTGTTTTTT. Protein product: CASSELQGASTGELFF.

The chain joins TRBV7-9 to TRBJ2-3; 7 nucleotides match TRBD2. Germline assignment: CDR1 SEHNR and CDR2 FQNEAQ (reference sequence). V dropped 5 bases and J dropped 5; count of bases not matched to a gene: 13. CDR3 length equals 16 residues. The chain's CDR3 is CASSLGRGESEDTQYF. CDR3 nucleotide sequence: TGTGCCAGCAGCCTGGGGAGGGGAGAGAGTGAAGATACGCAGTATTTT.

This chain links TRBV27 with TRBJ1-6, with no clear D. CDR1 is MNHEY and CDR2 is SMNVEV in the germline V gene (reference sequence). Deletions cut 4 bases from V and 1 base from J, with 8 bases between. The CDR3 covers 15 residues. The CDR3 region has the DNA TGTGCCAGCAGTTCCCTTGGATCCTATAATTCACCCCTCCACTTT. It codes for CASSSLGSYNSPLHF.

The J gene is TRBJ2-5, the V gene TRBV4-1; TRBD2 matches at 10 bases. The CDR3 spans 17 residues. V dropped 0 bases and J dropped 4; count of bases not matched to a gene: 8. Per germline, CDR1 MGHRA and CDR2 YSYEKL. Here the CDR3 reads CASSQEESLAGVETQYF. DNA for the CDR3: TGCGCCAGCAGCCAAGAGGAAAGCCTAGCGGGAGTAGAGACCCAGTACTTC.

The chain uses TRBV30 and TRBJ1-2; no clear D. Trimming stripped 4 bases from V and 0 bases from J, with 9 bases between. Germline-derived CDR1 and CDR2 are GTSNPN and SVGIG (reference sequence). The CDR3 has 13 residues. DNA of the CDR3: TGTGCCTGGACCCAAGAGACTAACTATGGCTACACCTTC. The encoded protein is CAWTQETNYGYTF.

The chain is built from TRBV30 and TRBJ1-6, with D uncertain. The CDR3 is made up of 15 amino acids. CDR1 and CDR2 (germline): GTSNPN, SVGIG (reference sequence). The germline V and J ends were trimmed by 0 bases and 7 bases, with 13 bases remaining between them. DNA of the CDR3: TGTGCCTGGAGTGTACTGAAGGGTTTCAATTCACCCCTCCACTTT. Protein product: CAWSVLKGFNSPLHF.

The rearrangement uses TRBV4-2 and TRBJ2-7; D not certain. CDR3 length: 14 residues. Deletions cut 1 base from V and 3 bases from J, with 10 bases between. The V gene's germline CDR1 is LGHNA and CDR2 YNFKEQ. As DNA, the CDR3 is TGTGCCAGCAGCCAAGGTTTCACGGGCTACGAGCAGTACTTC. Translation: CASSQGFTGYEQYF.

CDR3 in amino acids: CASSFLQPLYNEQFF. CDR3 DNA sequence: TGCGCCAGCAGCTTCCTCCAACCCCTCTACAATGAGCAGTTCTTC. V gene TRBV5-1 combines with J gene TRBJ2-1; D gene uncertain. This CDR3 has 15 amino acids. The V gene lost 2 bases and the J gene lost 3 bases, with 12 bases spanning the gap. Germline-derived CDR1 and CDR2 are SGHRS and YFSETQ.